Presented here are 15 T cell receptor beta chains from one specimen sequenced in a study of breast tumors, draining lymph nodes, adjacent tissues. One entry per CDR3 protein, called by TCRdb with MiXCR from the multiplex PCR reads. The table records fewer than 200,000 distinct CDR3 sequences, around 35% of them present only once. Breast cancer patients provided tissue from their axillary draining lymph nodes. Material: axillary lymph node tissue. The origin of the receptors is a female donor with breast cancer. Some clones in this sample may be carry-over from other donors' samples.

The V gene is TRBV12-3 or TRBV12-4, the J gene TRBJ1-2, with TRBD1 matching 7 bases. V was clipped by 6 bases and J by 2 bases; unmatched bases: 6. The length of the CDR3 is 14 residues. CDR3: CASRDDRVNYGYTF. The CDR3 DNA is TGTGCCAGCAGGGACGACAGGGTCAACTATGGCTACACCTTC.

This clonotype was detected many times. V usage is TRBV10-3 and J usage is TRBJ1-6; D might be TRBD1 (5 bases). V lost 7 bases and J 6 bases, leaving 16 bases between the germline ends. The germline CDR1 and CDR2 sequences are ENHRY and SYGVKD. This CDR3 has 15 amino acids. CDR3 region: CAITASQGPNSPLHF. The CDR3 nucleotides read TGTGCCATCACCGCGAGCCAGGGCCCTAATTCACCCCTCCACTTT.

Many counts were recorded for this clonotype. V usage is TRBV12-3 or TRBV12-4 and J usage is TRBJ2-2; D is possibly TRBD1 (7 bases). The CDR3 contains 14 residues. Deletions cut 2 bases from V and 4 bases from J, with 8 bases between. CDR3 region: CASSLQGGTGELFF. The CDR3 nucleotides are TGTGCCAGCAGTTTACAGGGGGGCACCGGGGAGCTGTTTTTT.

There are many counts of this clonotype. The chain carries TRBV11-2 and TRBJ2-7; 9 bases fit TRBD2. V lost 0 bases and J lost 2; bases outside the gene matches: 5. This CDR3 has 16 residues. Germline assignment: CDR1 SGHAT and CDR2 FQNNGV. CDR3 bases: TGTGCCAGCAGCTTAGAATCTGCGGGGGGGCCCTACGAGCAGTACTTC. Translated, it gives CASSLESAGGPYEQYF.

CDR3 DNA sequence: TGTGCCAGCAGTGCCCACCTGGGGGGGGAAGAGACCCAGTACTTC. Translated: CASSAHLGGEETQYF. The chain combines TRBV25-1 with TRBJ2-5; 7 nucleotides match TRBD2. V shed 4 bases and J 3 bases; nucleotides not matched to a gene: 8. CDR1 is MGHDK, CDR2 SYGVNS, per germline. The CDR3 runs 15 residues.

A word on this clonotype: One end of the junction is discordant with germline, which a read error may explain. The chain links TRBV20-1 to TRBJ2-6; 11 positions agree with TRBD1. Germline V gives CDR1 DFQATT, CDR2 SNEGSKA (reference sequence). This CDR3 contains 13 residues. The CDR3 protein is CSYPGQGVNVLTF. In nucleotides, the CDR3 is TGCAGTTACCCGGGACAGGGGGTCAACGTCCTGACTTTC.

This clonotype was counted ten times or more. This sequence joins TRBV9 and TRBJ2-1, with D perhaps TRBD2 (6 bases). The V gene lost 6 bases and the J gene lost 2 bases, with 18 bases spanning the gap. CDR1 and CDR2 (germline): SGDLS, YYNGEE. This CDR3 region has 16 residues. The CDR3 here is CASTRRDGGTYNEQFF. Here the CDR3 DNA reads TGTGCCAGCACCCGTAGAGACGGAGGGACCTACAATGAGCAGTTCTTC.

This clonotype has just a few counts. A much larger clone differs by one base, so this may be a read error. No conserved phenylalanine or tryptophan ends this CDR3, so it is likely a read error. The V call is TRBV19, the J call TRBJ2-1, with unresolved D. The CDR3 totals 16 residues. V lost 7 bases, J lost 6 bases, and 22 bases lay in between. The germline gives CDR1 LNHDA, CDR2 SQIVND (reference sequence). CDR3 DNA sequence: TGTGCCAGTAACGACCTAGTCGGTAAGGGCACCAATGAGCAGTTCTCC. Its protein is CASNDLVGKGTNEQFS.

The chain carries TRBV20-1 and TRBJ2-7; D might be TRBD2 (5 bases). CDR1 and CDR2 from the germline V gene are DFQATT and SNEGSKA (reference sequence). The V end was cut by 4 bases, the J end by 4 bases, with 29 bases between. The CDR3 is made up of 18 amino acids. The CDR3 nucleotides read TGCAGTGCTATTCGGGGAGCATTTGACTCGTGGAACCGTTACGAGCAGTACTTC. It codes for CSAIRGAFDSWNRYEQYF.

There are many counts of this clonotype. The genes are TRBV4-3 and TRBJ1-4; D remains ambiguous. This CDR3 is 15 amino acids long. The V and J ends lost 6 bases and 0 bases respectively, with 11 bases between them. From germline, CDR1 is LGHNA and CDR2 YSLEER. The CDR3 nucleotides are TGCGCCAGCAGACTATCGGGTGCAACTAATGAAAAACTGTTTTTT. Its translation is CASRLSGATNEKLFF.

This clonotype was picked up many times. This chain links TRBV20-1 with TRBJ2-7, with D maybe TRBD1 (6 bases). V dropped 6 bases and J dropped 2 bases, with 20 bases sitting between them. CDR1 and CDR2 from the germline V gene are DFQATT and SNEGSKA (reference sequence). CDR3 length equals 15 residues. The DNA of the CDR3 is TGCAGTGCCAGGGATTTGACAGGAGACCCCTACGAGCAGTACTTC. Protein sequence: CSARDLTGDPYEQYF.

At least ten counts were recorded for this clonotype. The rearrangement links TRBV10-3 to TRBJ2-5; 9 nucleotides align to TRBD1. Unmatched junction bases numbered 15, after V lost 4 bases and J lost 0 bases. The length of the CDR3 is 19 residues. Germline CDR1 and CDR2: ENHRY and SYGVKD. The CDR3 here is CAISGARPPGQGYQETQYF. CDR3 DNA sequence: TGTGCCATCAGTGGCGCCCGGCCCCCGGGACAGGGATACCAAGAGACCCAGTACTTC.

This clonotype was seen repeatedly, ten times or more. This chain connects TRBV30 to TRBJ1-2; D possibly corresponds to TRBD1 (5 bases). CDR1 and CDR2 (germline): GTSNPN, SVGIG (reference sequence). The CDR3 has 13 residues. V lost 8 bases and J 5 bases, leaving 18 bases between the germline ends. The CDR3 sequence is CAGAVGTRYGYTF. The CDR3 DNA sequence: TGTGCCGGGGCGGTAGGGACGAGATATGGCTACACCTTC.

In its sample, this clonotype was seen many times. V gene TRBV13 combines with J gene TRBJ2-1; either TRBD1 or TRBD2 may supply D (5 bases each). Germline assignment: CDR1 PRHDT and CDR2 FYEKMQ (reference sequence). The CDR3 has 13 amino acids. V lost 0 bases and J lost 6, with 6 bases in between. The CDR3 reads CASSLGGTNEQFF. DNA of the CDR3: TGTGCCAGCAGCTTAGGCGGGACCAATGAGCAGTTCTTC.

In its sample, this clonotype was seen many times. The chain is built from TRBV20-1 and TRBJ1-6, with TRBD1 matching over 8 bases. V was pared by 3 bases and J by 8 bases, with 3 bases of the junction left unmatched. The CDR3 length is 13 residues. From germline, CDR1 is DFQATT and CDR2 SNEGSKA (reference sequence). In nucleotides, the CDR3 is TGCAGTGCTAGGGACAGGGCCGATTCACCCCTCCACTTT. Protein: CSARDRADSPLHF.